The 19 T cell receptor beta chains in this list originate from one sample, sequenced in a study of T cell responses to AZD1222 COVID-19 vaccine. Sequencing used immunoSEQ multiplex PCR; TCRdb keeps in-frame clones, though not all of them. The sample shows about 84,000 clones, 80% to 90% of them seen only once. This material consisted of peripheral blood, taken 28 days after the second AZD1222 dose. These receptors were collected from an adult who received the AZD1222 COVID-19 vaccine.

This clone occurred once. The V and J genes are TRBV5-1 and TRBJ1-6, with 8 positions matching TRBD1. CDR3 size: 15 residues. Germline assignment: CDR1 SGHRS and CDR2 YFSETQ. Trimming at V came to 4 bases and at J to 6 bases, leaving 6 bases not matched to a gene. The CDR3 DNA reads as TGCGCCAGCAGCAAAGACAGGGGCGGTAATTCACCCCTCCACTTT. The encoded protein is CASSKDRGGNSPLHF. Full variable domain (outside the CDR3, taken from reference TRBV5-1 and TRBJ1-6): KAGVTQTPRYLIKTRGQQVTLSCSPISGHRSVSWYQQTPGQGLQFLFEYFSETQRNKGNFPGRFSGRQFSNSRSEMNVSTLELGDSALYLCASSKDRGGNSPLHFGNGTRLTVT.

The V call is TRBV7-2, the J call TRBJ2-2; 8 bases match TRBD2. Germline trimming cut 6 bases from V and 1 base from J; bases unmatched to any gene: 1. CDR1 SGHTA and CDR2 FQGNSA come from the germline V gene. The CDR3 is made up of 14 amino acids. CDR3 DNA: TGTGCCAGCAGTCGGGGGGGGAACACCGGGGAGCTGTTTTTT. Protein product: CASSRGGNTGELFF.

This chain joins TRBV19 and TRBJ1-1; TRBD1 agrees at 7 bases. Germline values: CDR1 LNHDA, CDR2 SQIVND (reference sequence). J was trimmed by 3 bases and V by 9 bases; bases with no gene match: 10. This CDR3 spans 14 amino acids. Here the CDR3 reads CASTLGTDYTEAFF. As DNA, the CDR3 is TGTGCCAGCACTCTTGGGACAGACTACACTGAAGCTTTCTTT.

This sequence joins TRBV24-1 and TRBJ2-2; tentatively, D is TRBD1 (6 bases). V lost 10 bases and J 5 bases, leaving 13 bases between the germline ends. The CDR3 runs 13 residues. Germline CDR1 reads KGHDR; CDR2 reads SFDVKD. The CDR3 region has the DNA TGTGCCACTAGAAAACAGGGAACCGGGGAGCTGTTTTTT. Translated, it gives CATRKQGTGELFF.

The gene calls are TRBV9 and TRBJ2-7; TRBD2 agrees at 7 bases. This CDR3 is built from 15 residues. Germline V CDR1 and CDR2: SGDLS, YYNGEE. The V gene end was trimmed by 0 bases and the J gene end by 4 bases; junction bases not matched to a gene: 7. CDR3 DNA: TGTGCCAGCAGCGTAGATGGCGGGAGTAGATACGAGCAGTACTTC. It translates to CASSVDGGSRYEQYF. The whole variable domain, remainder taken from reference TRBV9 and TRBJ2-7, is DSGVTQTPKHLITATGQRVTLRCSPRSGDLSVYWYQQSLDQGLQFLIQYYNGEERAKGNILERFSAQQFPDLHSELNLSSLELGDSALYFCASSVDGGSRYEQYFGPGTRLTVT.

The V call is TRBV5-4, the J call TRBJ2-7; 11 bases are shared with TRBD2. The CDR3 has 14 residues. Germline CDR1 SGHNT, CDR2 YYREEE (reference sequence). The junction had 4 bases not matched to a gene; V was cut back by 2 bases and J by 6 bases. This chain's CDR3 is CASSLGLAGGEQYF. For the CDR3, the DNA is TGTGCCAGCAGCTTAGGCCTAGCGGGGGGCGAGCAGTACTTC.

J is TRBJ2-5 and V is TRBV5-1; 11 nucleotides agree with TRBD2. This CDR3 comprises 16 residues. V lost 4 bases, J lost 1 base, and 6 bases stayed unmatched. Germline CDR1 reads SGHRS; CDR2 reads YFSETQ. As DNA, the CDR3 is TGCGCCAGCAGCCGACAGGGACTAGCGGCCCAAGAGACCCAGTACTTC. This encodes CASSRQGLAAQETQYF.

The chain links TRBV6-6 to TRBJ2-7; 8 bases match TRBD1. Germline-derived CDR1 and CDR2 are MNHNY and SVGAGI (reference sequence). This CDR3 has 14 amino acids. After removal of 5 bases from V and 2 bases from J, the junction contained 5 bases not matched to a gene. In nucleotides, the CDR3 is TGTGCCAGCAGTCGTCAACAGGGGGCCTACGAGCAGTACGTC. Amino acids: CASSRQQGAYEQYV.

The chain recombines TRBV28 with TRBJ2-7; weak D call: TRBD2 (6 bases). Germline lookup yields CDR1 MDHEN and CDR2 SYDVKM. This CDR3 comprises 14 residues. Trimming took 8 bases from V and 0 from J, leaving 14 bases between them. CDR3 region: CASQQAGSSYEQYF. In nucleotides, the CDR3 is TGTGCCAGCCAGCAGGCGGGGAGCTCCTACGAGCAGTACTTC.

The rearrangement links TRBV7-9 to TRBJ2-5; weak D call: TRBD1 (5 bases). The V end lost 0 bases, the J end lost 1 base, and 6 bases lay between the germline ends. Germline CDR1 and CDR2: SEHNR and FQNEAQ (reference sequence). This CDR3 has 14 amino acids. The CDR3 bases are TGTGCCAGCAGCTTAGCGACAGCCCAAGAGACCCAGTACTTC. Translated, it gives CASSLATAQETQYF.

The CDR3 sequence is CASSRDRRNTEAFF. CDR3 bases: TGTGCCAGCAGTCGGGACAGGAGGAACACTGAAGCTTTCTTT. The rearrangement links TRBV6-2 or TRBV6-3 to TRBJ1-1; TRBD1 aligns across 8 bases. Germline V gives CDR1 MNHEY, CDR2 SVGEGT. V shed 5 bases and J 1 base; nucleotides not matched to a gene: 3. The CDR3 sequence is 14 residues long.

The chain carries TRBV20-1 and TRBJ1-2; D is ambiguous. This CDR3 comprises 11 residues. The V gene's germline CDR1 is DFQATT and CDR2 SNEGSKA (reference sequence). Here the CDR3 DNA reads TGCAGCAAGCAGTTCAACTATGGCTACACCTTC. Translating it yields CSKQFNYGYTF.

The chain recombines TRBV7-3 with TRBJ2-1, with 11 bases lining up with TRBD2. This CDR3 comprises 15 residues. CDR1 and CDR2 (germline): SGHTA, FQGTGA. Trimming cost V 5 bases and J 5 bases; bases outside gene matches: 5. The CDR3 is CASSQGTSGHNEQFF. The CDR3 DNA reads TGTGCCAGCAGCCAAGGGACTAGCGGACACAATGAGCAGTTCTTC.

The chain uses TRBV11-3 and TRBJ2-7; TRBD1 matches at 9 bases. The J segment lost 4 bases and the V segment lost 1 base, leaving 5 bases of the junction unmatched. CDR3 length equals 15 residues. Germline lookup yields CDR1 SGHNT and CDR2 YENEEA. The CDR3 sequence is CASSLGTGAFYEQYV. CDR3 in DNA: TGTGCCAGCAGCTTAGGGACAGGGGCCTTTTACGAGCAGTACGTC.

This clone came up a few times. This chain links TRBV24-1 with TRBJ2-3; 8 bases match TRBD1. The CDR3 is 13 residues long. CDR1 is KGHDR and CDR2 is SFDVKD in the germline V gene. J lost 5 bases, V lost 10 bases, and 7 bases had no gene match. The CDR3 loop is CATRGQGVDTQYF. The CDR3 DNA reads TGTGCCACTCGAGGACAGGGAGTAGATACGCAGTATTTT.

The chain has TRBV27 and TRBJ2-7; D gene unclear. The CDR3 totals 14 residues. V was trimmed by 6 bases and J by 6 bases, leaving 18 bases between them. Germline CDR1 and CDR2: MNHEY and SMNVEV (reference sequence). The CDR3 here is CASSSVLFGPEQYF. The CDR3 DNA reads as TGTGCCAGCAGCTCCGTACTATTCGGGCCCGAGCAGTACTTC.

This sequence joins TRBV27 and TRBJ1-5, with TRBD1 as a possible D gene (6 bases). CDR1 is MNHEY and CDR2 is SMNVEV in the germline V gene (reference sequence). The CDR3 totals 15 residues. Trimming cost V 2 bases and J 3 bases, with 11 bases left between them. The CDR3 DNA reads as TGTGCCAGCAGTTTAAAGGGGGGCTACAATCAGCCCCAGCATTTT. It specifies CASSLKGGYNQPQHF.

The V and J genes are TRBV19 and TRBJ2-1; D is possibly TRBD2 (7 bases). Germline values: CDR1 LNHDA, CDR2 SQIVND (reference sequence). Trimming removed 3 bases from V and 7 bases from J, with 22 bases in between. This CDR3 has 17 residues. In DNA form, the CDR3 reads TGTGCCAGTAGTATCTCTGGAGGGGGGGCAGGTTTTAATGAGCAGTTCTTC. Its protein is CASSISGGGAGFNEQFF.

The chain links TRBV7-9 to TRBJ1-3, with TRBD1 as a possible D gene (5 bases). V lost 1 base, J lost 4 bases, and 11 bases lay in between. The CDR3 totals 15 residues. Germline CDR1 SEHNR, CDR2 FQNEAQ (reference sequence). Here the CDR3 reads CASSLEAGFGNTIYF. DNA for the CDR3: TGTGCCAGCAGCTTAGAGGCAGGGTTCGGAAACACCATATATTTT.